This passage covers 21 T cell receptor beta chains from one sample sequenced in a study of T cells after yellow fever vaccination. TCRdb re-analysed the 5' RACE reads in MiXCR, keeping a single row per CDR3 protein. The sample lists about 220,000 distinct CDR3 sequences, roughly 3.3% occurring once. The specimen comprised CD4+ T cells sorted from PBMCs, sampled 10 days after the yellow fever booster vaccination. The receptor source for this set is a man aged 18 to 29 who received the YFV17D yellow fever vaccine.

This clonotype has more than one count but fewer than ten. V gene TRBV28 combines with J gene TRBJ1-3; D not resolved. From germline, CDR1 is MDHEN and CDR2 SYDVKM. V lost 6 bases to trimming and J lost 7 bases, with 10 bases between them. There are 12 residues in the CDR3. CDR3 nucleotide sequence: TGTGCCAGCAGCTTTGGGAGGAACACCATATATTTT. The encoded protein is CASSFGRNTIYF.

This clonotype was detected many times. V gene TRBV7-3 combines with J gene TRBJ2-4; 11 bases are a match to TRBD1. The ends lost 1 base at V and 10 bases at J; junction bases unmatched: 9. This CDR3 is built from 16 residues. Per the germline V gene, CDR1 is SGHTA and CDR2 is FQGTGA. CDR3 coding DNA: TGTGCCAGCAGCTTAAGGGCGCGGGACAGGGGGATTATTCAGTACTTC. Protein: CASSLRARDRGIIQYF.

This clonotype was counted many times. J is TRBJ2-7 and V is TRBV6-2 or TRBV6-3, with 11 bases fitting TRBD2. Germline V gives CDR1 MNHEY, CDR2 SVGEGT. V trimming: 6 bases; J trimming: 6 bases; junction bases outside the gene matches: 10. The CDR3 runs to 15 residues. The CDR3 DNA is TGTGCCAGCAGACCCATAGCGGGGGGGCGGCTCGAGCAGTACTTC. It specifies CASRPIAGGRLEQYF.

This clonotype was counted only a few times. J is TRBJ2-7 and V is TRBV6-5; 10 positions match TRBD1. The trim removed 2 bases at V and 1 base at J, leaving 8 bases unmatched. Germline CDR1 and CDR2: MNHEY and SVGAGI. The CDR3 sequence is 17 residues long. The CDR3 reads CASSYPPGQGRSYEQYF. The CDR3 nucleotides are TGTGCCAGCAGTTACCCTCCGGGACAGGGGAGGTCCTACGAGCAGTACTTC.

This clonotype appeared many times. The rearrangement links TRBV23-1 to TRBJ2-5; D call uncertain. TRBV23-1 qualifies as an ORF whose function is uncertain. The CDR3 totals 14 residues. V dropped 2 bases and J dropped 5 bases, with 12 bases sitting between them. CDR3 region: CASSQKERSETQYF. CDR3 DNA sequence: TGCGCCAGCAGTCAAAAGGAAAGGTCGGAGACCCAGTACTTC.

This clonotype was seen a few times. This chain uses TRBV4-3 with TRBJ2-3, with TRBD1 as a possible D gene (9 bases). CDR3 size: 20 residues. V was shortened by 3 bases and J by 0 bases, with 25 bases between the two germline ends. The germline CDR1 and CDR2 sequences are LGHNA and YSLEER. The CDR3 DNA sequence: TGCGCCAGCAGCCAGGACATTCCGGGACAGGGACTAGTCAGCACAGATACGCAGTATTTT. Translated, it gives CASSQDIPGQGLVSTDTQYF.

A few counts support this clonotype. The chain employs TRBV28 and TRBJ1-4; D remains unclear. Deletions cut 6 bases from V and 8 bases from J, with 10 bases between. Per the germline V gene, CDR1 is MDHEN and CDR2 is SYDVKM. The CDR3 runs to 12 residues. The CDR3 nucleotides read TGTGCCAGCAGGGCCGACGCGGAAAAACTGTTTTTT. It specifies CASRADAEKLFF.

This clonotype was counted at least ten times. The J gene is TRBJ1-5, the V gene TRBV12-3 or TRBV12-4; 8 bases are a match to TRBD1. V gave up 5 bases and J gave up 4 bases; unmatched junction bases: 7. The CDR3 has 15 amino acids. This chain's CDR3 is CASSLRTGMNQPQHF. The DNA for the CDR3 is TGTGCCAGCAGTCTGCGGACAGGGATGAATCAGCCCCAGCATTTT.

This clonotype has a handful of counts. The chain is built from TRBV6-5 and TRBJ1-3, with a weak D call TRBD1 (5 bases). CDR3 length equals 17 residues. The V and J ends lost 2 bases and 0 bases respectively, with 14 bases between them. The germline CDR1 and CDR2 sequences are MNHEY and SVGAGI. This chain's CDR3 is CASSYDGPGHSGNTIYF. CDR3 nucleotides: TGTGCCAGCAGTTACGACGGACCCGGACACTCTGGAAACACCATATATTTT.

The table lists this clonotype with a few counts. This chain joins TRBV20-1 and TRBJ2-7, with TRBD2 as a possible D gene (7 bases). Germline V gene sequence: CDR1 DFQATT, CDR2 SNEGSKA (reference sequence). Trimming left V 3 bases short and J 0 bases short, with 12 bases between. The CDR3 has 14 amino acids. CDR3 bases: TGCAGTGCTAGGTTGGGGGGGGCCTCCTACGAGCAGTACTTC. Translation: CSARLGGASYEQYF.

Ten or more counts support this clonotype. The chain couples TRBV5-1 to TRBJ2-3, with D possibly matching TRBD2 (6 bases). V lost 3 bases, J lost 4 bases, and 21 bases lay in between. The V gene's germline CDR1 is SGHRS and CDR2 YFSETQ. The CDR3 has 17 amino acids. The CDR3 DNA sequence: TGCGCCAGCAGCTCAATCCCCACTAGCTTGGGACCAGATACGCAGTATTTT. The encoded protein is CASSSIPTSLGPDTQYF.

This clonotype was counted only a few times. This chain joins TRBV29-1 and TRBJ2-5; a possible D gene is TRBD2 (7 bases). The CDR3 is made up of 15 amino acids. From germline, CDR1 is SQVTM and CDR2 ANQGSEA. Trimming removed 5 bases from V and 4 bases from J, with 20 bases in between. The CDR3 bases are TGCAGCGTTCTGTTGCTCGGGGGGCGAGGAGAGACCCAGTACTTC. This translates into CSVLLLGGRGETQYF.

This clonotype was seen only a few times. The chain carries TRBV14 and TRBJ1-1; D not resolved. Germline V CDR1 and CDR2: SGHDN, FVKESK. Deletions cut 2 bases from V and 1 base from J, with 5 bases between. There are 13 residues in the CDR3. The DNA for the CDR3 is TGTGCCAGCAGCCAATCCAGGAACACTGAAGCTTTCTTT. Amino acid sequence: CASSQSRNTEAFF.

At least ten counts were recorded for this clonotype. This chain links TRBV10-3 with TRBJ2-3; 10 nucleotides match TRBD1. Germline CDR1 reads ENHRY; CDR2 reads SYGVKD. The CDR3 runs 15 residues. The V gene end was trimmed by 6 bases and the J gene end by 4 bases; junction bases not matched to a gene: 7. For the CDR3, the DNA is TGTGCCATCAGCTCCCGGGACAGGGGTGCAGATACGCAGTATTTT. It encodes CAISSRDRGADTQYF.

This clonotype was detected ten times or more. The junction departs from germline at one end; a sequencing error may be responsible. The chain is built from TRBV20-1 and TRBJ1-4; D may be TRBD1 (6 bases). The germline gives CDR1 DFQATT, CDR2 SNEGSKA (reference sequence). This CDR3 spans 12 amino acids. In DNA form, the CDR3 reads TGCAGTGCCAGAGGGGGGGATGAAAAACTGTTTTTT. This gives the protein CSARGGDEKLFF.

This clonotype was observed many times. The chain combines TRBV14 with TRBJ2-5; D is possibly TRBD1 (5 bases). This CDR3 contains 13 residues. Germline CDR1 reads SGHDN; CDR2 reads FVKESK. V was shortened by 6 bases and J by 5 bases, with 13 bases between the two germline ends. The CDR3 DNA reads TGTGCCAGCAGAAAATTGCCAGGGGAGACCCAGTACTTC. It encodes CASRKLPGETQYF.

The chain carries TRBV6-5 and TRBJ2-5, with 12 bases aligning to TRBD2. The CDR3 runs 16 residues. The V segment lost 8 bases and the J segment 4 bases; nucleotides outside the gene matches: 11. The germline V gene has CDR1 MNHEY and CDR2 SVGAGI. DNA of the CDR3: TGTGCCAGCCCCCCTAGCGGGGGGGCGCAATCAGAGACCCAGTACTTC. As protein: CASPPSGGAQSETQYF.

This clonotype showed up many times. The chain carries TRBV6-6 and TRBJ2-3, with no clear D. Trimming shortened V by 5 bases and J by 4 bases, and 7 bases separated the two germline ends. Germline V gene lookup returns CDR1 MNHNY and CDR2 SVGAGI (reference sequence). CDR3 length equals 12 residues. The CDR3 bases are TGTGCCAGCAGTCCCCTGTCAGATACGCAGTATTTT. Its translation is CASSPLSDTQYF.

There are many counts of this clonotype. This rearrangement joins TRBV7-9 to TRBJ1-5, with D perhaps matching TRBD1 (5 bases). Trimming took off 3 bases at V and 3 bases at J, with 9 bases between the two ends. Germline CDR1 SEHNR, CDR2 FQNEAQ (reference sequence). The CDR3 consists of 14 residues. CDR3 sequence reads: CASSLGPHNQPQHF. For the CDR3, the DNA is TGTGCCAGCAGCTTGGGACCTCACAATCAGCCCCAGCATTTT.

In this sample, this clonotype turned up many times. The chain couples TRBV20-1 to TRBJ2-5, with 8 bases lining up with TRBD2. V trimming: 5 bases; J trimming: 2 bases; junction bases outside the gene matches: 7. CDR1 is DFQATT, CDR2 SNEGSKA, per germline (reference sequence). The CDR3 runs to 14 residues. CDR3 DNA sequence: TGCAGTGCTCCGCGGGGGGCCAGGCAAGAGACCCAGTACTTC. It yields the protein CSAPRGARQETQYF.

In this sample, this clonotype turned up many times. The J gene is TRBJ2-5, the V gene TRBV7-6; D may be TRBD1 (5 bases). Germline V gene sequence: CDR1 SGHVS, CDR2 FNYEAQ. Between the trimmed V and J ends, which lost 2 bases and 0 bases, there was a span of 10 bases. The CDR3 sequence is 15 residues long. The CDR3 region is CASSLMQGNQETQYF. The DNA of the CDR3 is TGTGCCAGCAGCTTAATGCAGGGCAACCAAGAGACCCAGTACTTC.